This TCR beta chain was sequenced during a study of T cell repertoires in cytomegalovirus infection. Study background: The authors relied on CMV epitopes, both recently identified HLA-C-restricted and well-studied HLA-B-restricted.

TCRdb re-called the reads with MiXCR, one entry per CDR3 protein. Here the sample spans about 890,000 distinct CDR3 sequences, roughly 31% being singletons. A word on this clonotype: Its antigen is undetermined.

V was trimmed by 4 bases and J by 6 bases, leaving 10 bases between them. The CDR3 is made up of 13 amino acids. Germline values: CDR1 SNHLY, CDR2 FYNNEI. Findings and caveats of the study: Totalled public TCR beta family frequency picked out people who carried CMV plus the relevant HLA. The ex vivo response was dominated by HLA-C-restricted CMV-specific TCR beta clonotypes.

The gene calls are TRBV2 and TRBJ2-1; no reliable D call. The TCR was taken from a human donor in good health (CMV status not recorded). Some clones in this sample may be carry-over from other donors' samples. The sample in question was cultured CD8+ T cells from PBMCs, obtained from culture after CMV antigen stimulation. Written as DNA, the CDR3 is TGTGCCAGCAGTGTTGGGGTTTTCAATGAGCAGTTCTTC. It encodes CASSVGVFNEQFF.